Sequencing of this T cell receptor beta chain was carried out in a study of vaccination effects on CD4 cells after COVID-19. Overall study results and limits: Both infection-induced and vaccine-induced clones contracted markedly at late post-vaccination timepoints.

Assay used: immunoSEQ multiplex PCR; TCRdb lists only in-frame clones, some missing. The sample consists of about 54,000 clones, 80% of them appearing once. As for this clone: Its antigen is unknown.

Trimming at V came to 4 bases and at J to 3 bases, leaving 8 bases not matched to a gene. The CDR3 extends over 17 amino acids. Per germline, CDR1 LGHDT and CDR2 YNNKEL (reference sequence). With the ViraFEST assay, the study expanded antigen-specific CD4+ T cells using viral peptide pools, then sequenced them. Upon completion of around eleven days in culture, CD4+ T cells were isolated. The input for sequencing was CD4+ T cells from PBMCs cultured with HCoV-229E spike peptides, taken before COVID-19 vaccination. V and J are TRBV3-1 (or the pseudogene TRBV3-2) and TRBJ2-1; 11 bases agree with TRBD2. The receptor's source is a human donor who received a COVID-19 vaccine. The CDR3 nucleotides are TGTGCCAGCAGCCCTGGACTAGCGGGCATACTCTACAATGAGCAGTTCTTC. This encodes CASSPGLAGILYNEQFF.